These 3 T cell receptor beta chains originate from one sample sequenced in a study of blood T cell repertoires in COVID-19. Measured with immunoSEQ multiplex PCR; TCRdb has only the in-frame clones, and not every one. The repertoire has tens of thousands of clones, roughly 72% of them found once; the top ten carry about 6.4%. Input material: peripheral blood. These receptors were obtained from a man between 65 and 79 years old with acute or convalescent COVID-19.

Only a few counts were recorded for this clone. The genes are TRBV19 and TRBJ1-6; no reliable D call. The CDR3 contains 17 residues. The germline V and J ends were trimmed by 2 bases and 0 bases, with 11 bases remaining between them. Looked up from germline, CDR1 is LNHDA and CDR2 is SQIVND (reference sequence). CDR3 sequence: CASSISGIASYNSPLHF. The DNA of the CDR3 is TGTGCCAGTAGTATATCTGGTATAGCCTCCTATAATTCACCCCTCCACTTT.

The CDR3 reads CASSDRDLWETQYF. DNA for the CDR3: TGTGCCAGCAGCGACAGGGATCTCTGGGAGACCCAGTACTTC. The gene calls are TRBV9 and TRBJ2-5; D possibly corresponds to TRBD1 (6 bases). V lost 3 bases, J lost 5 bases, and 14 bases lay in between. The CDR3 spans 14 residues. The germline V gene encodes CDR1 SGDLS and CDR2 YYNGEE.

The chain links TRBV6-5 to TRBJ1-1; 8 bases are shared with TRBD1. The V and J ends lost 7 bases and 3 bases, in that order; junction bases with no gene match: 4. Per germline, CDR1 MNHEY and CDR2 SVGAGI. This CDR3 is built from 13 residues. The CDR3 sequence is CASTKTGDTEAFF. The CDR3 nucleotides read TGTGCCAGCACTAAGACAGGGGACACTGAAGCTTTCTTT.